This T cell receptor (beta chain) was recorded in a study of blood T cells in healthy people across ages. CDR1 is MNHNY and CDR2 is SVGAGI in the germline V gene (reference sequence). V lost 6 bases and J 6 bases, leaving 19 bases between the germline ends. The CDR3 extends over 15 amino acids. This clonotype has just a few counts. Antigen specificity is unknown. Study-level points and caveats: With age, beta diversity per million T cells declined roughly linearly, significantly by 40.

A second PCR, run for about 7 to 11 cycles, used a sample-barcoded 5' primer plus a J-beta primer mix. Carrying 12 random nucleotides, a template-switch adaptor labeled each individual cDNA molecule. In TCRdb, the 5' RACE reads were re-called with MiXCR into one record per CDR3 protein. The profile shows 700,000 or so distinct CDR3 sequences, roughly 41% of them singletons. The genes are TRBV6-6 and TRBJ2-3, with D hard to call. Sequenced input: blood. The receptor's source is a man older than 75 in good health. CDR3 coding DNA: TGTGCCAGCAGACGGACGGACCCAGATCGCGATACGCAGTATTTT. This gives the protein CASRRTDPDRDTQYF.